This is a list of T cell receptor beta chains from one sample in a study of OX40 agonist ivuxolimab in advanced cancers. Sequencing used immunoSEQ multiplex PCR; TCRdb keeps in-frame clones, though not all of them. This repertoire shows about 100,000 clones, less than 95% found once; its top ten account for 0.45% to 0.65%. Sequenced material: CD4+ or CD8+ T cells sorted from blood, taken in a trial of the OX40 agonist ivuxolimab. These receptor sequences come from an adult with an advanced solid tumor such as melanoma, head and neck, liver or kidney cancer. Each CDR3 is given with its conserved first and last residue. A D gene is named only where the DNA matches it firmly. Only part of the rows carry a size: once, few, many, or a class if the clone is expanded.

>TRBD2|TRBV28|TRBJ2-3|few
CASRLGTSGHRATDTQYF
TGTGCCAGCAGACTTGGGACTAGCGGACACAGGGCCACAGATACGCAGTATTTT
>-|TRBV6-1|TRBJ1-1|-
CASRAGNTEAFF
TGTGCCAGTCGAGCAGGGAACACTGAAGCTTTCTTT
>TRBD1|TRBV7-3|TRBJ1-1|-
CASSLRATGPGTEAFF
TGTGCCAGCAGCTTAAGGGCGACAGGGCCTGGGACTGAAGCTTTCTTT
>-|TRBV4-3|TRBJ2-5|few
CASSQDGTGQETQYF
TGCGCCAGCAGCCAAGACGGGACCGGGCAAGAGACCCAGTACTTC
>TRBD2|TRBV2|TRBJ2-3|-
CASSERLAASDTQYF
TGTGCCAGCAGTGAAAGACTAGCGGCCTCAGATACGCAGTATTTT
>TRBD2|TRBV7-2|TRBJ2-7|-
CASSLSGMRSEQYF
TGTGCCAGCAGCCTGAGCGGGATGCGCTCCGAGCAGTACTTC
>-|TRBV27|TRBJ1-3|-
CASSLESSGNTIYF
TGTGCCAGCAGTTTGGAGAGCTCTGGAAACACCATATATTTT
>-|TRBV25-1|TRBJ2-7|-
CASSEYKTGSHYEQYF
TGTGCCAGCAGTGAATATAAAACGGGGTCCCACTACGAGCAGTACTTC
>TRBD1|TRBV29-1|TRBJ2-2|-
CSVELAGTGITGELFF
TGCAGCGTTGAATTAGCCGGGACAGGAATCACCGGGGAGCTGTTTTTT
>TRBD1|TRBV28|TRBJ2-7|-
CASSLGQGAYEQYF
TGTGCCAGCAGTTTGGGCCAGGGGGCCTACGAGCAGTACTTC
>-|TRBV28|TRBJ1-2|few
CASSTTAVGYTF
TGTGCCAGCAGTACGACAGCAGTTGGCTACACCTTC
>-|TRBV29-1|TRBJ1-2|-
CSTKPDIPNYGYTF
TGCAGCACCAAACCGGACATTCCTAACTATGGCTACACCTTC
>-|TRBV2|TRBJ2-5|-
CASSGRIGAQETQYF
TGTGCCAGCAGTGGGAGGATCGGGGCCCAAGAGACCCAGTACTTC
>-|TRBV4-2|TRBJ2-7|-
CASSQVQGRNSYEQYF
TGTGCCAGCAGCCAAGTGCAGGGCCGTAACTCCTACGAGCAGTACTTC
>-|TRBV7-2|TRBJ2-5|-
CASSLRLFGETQYF
TGTGCCAGCAGCTTAAGGCTCTTCGGGGAGACCCAGTACTTC
>-|TRBV2|TRBJ1-4|-
CATLSGEKLFF
TGTGCCACCCTTTCGGGGGAAAAACTGTTTTTT
>TRBD1|TRBV6-6|TRBJ2-3|few
CASSTTGGLGDTQYF
TGTGCCAGCAGCACGACAGGGGGCCTCGGAGATACGCAGTATTTT
>TRBD2|TRBV19|TRBJ2-1|-
CASSLSIPGTIYNEQFF
TGTGCCAGTAGTCTCTCGATCCCTGGGACTATCTACAATGAGCAGTTCTTC
>TRBD1|TRBV7-6|TRBJ1-3|-
CASSLSTGVTGNTIYF
TGTGCCAGCAGCTTATCGACAGGGGTAACTGGAAACACCATATATTTT
>-|TRBV27|TRBJ1-5|-
CASSPSSWHQPQHF
TGTGCCAGCAGTCCTAGTTCGTGGCATCAGCCCCAGCATTTT
>TRBD2|TRBV9|TRBJ2-5|-
CASSHFGGEETQYF
TGTGCCAGCAGCCACTTCGGGGGGGAAGAGACCCAGTACTTC
>-|TRBV18|TRBJ2-7|once
CASSLTGTQPSYEQYF
TGTGCCAGCTCACTTACCGGGACCCAGCCTTCCTACGAGCAGTACTTC
>-|TRBV7-9|TRBJ1-1|-
CASSLGGVANTEAFF
TGTGCCAGCAGCTTAGGGGGGGTTGCGAACACTGAAGCTTTCTTT
>TRBD1|TRBV7-3|TRBJ2-3|-
CASSLKADRGWQYF
TGTGCCAGCAGCTTAAAAGCGGACAGGGGTTGGCAGTATTTT
>-|TRBV30|TRBJ2-1|-
CAWRYQSSYNEQFF
TGTGCCTGGAGATACCAGAGCTCCTACAATGAGCAGTTCTTC
>TRBD1|TRBV9|TRBJ2-7|-
CASSARTGGYEQYF
TGTGCCAGCAGCGCTCGGACAGGGGGCTACGAGCAGTACTTC
>TRBD1|TRBV7-9|TRBJ1-4|-
CASSLGTGGNEKLFF
TGTGCCAGCAGCTTAGGGACAGGGGGAAATGAAAAACTGTTTTTT
>TRBD1|TRBV28|TRBJ1-1|-
CATSTHRGETEAFF
TGTGCCACTTCTACCCACAGGGGGGAAACTGAAGCTTTCTTT
>-|TRBV19|TRBJ2-2|-
CASLRTGTGTGELFF
TGTGCCAGTCTTAGAACAGGGACGGGCACCGGGGAGCTGTTTTTT
>-|TRBV5-1|TRBJ2-4|-
CASALTAGKNIQYF
TGCGCCAGCGCGCTAACCGCGGGCAAAAACATTCAGTACTTC
>-|TRBV5-8|TRBJ1-1|once
CASSLAWVNTEAFF
TGTGCCAGCAGCTTGGCCTGGGTGAACACTGAAGCTTTCTTT
>-|TRBV5-1|TRBJ2-3|-
CASSPTASTDTQYF
TGCGCCAGCAGCCCCACCGCTAGCACAGATACGCAGTATTTT
>-|TRBV6-5|TRBJ2-7|once
CASSRPQGYEQYF
TGTGCCAGCAGTCGCCCTCAGGGGTACGAGCAGTACTTC
>-|TRBV2|TRBJ1-5|-
CASSEGQGPQPQHF
TGTGCCAGCAGTGAGGGGCAGGGACCCCAGCCCCAGCATTTT
>-|TRBV27|TRBJ2-3|-
CASSHDSTDTQYF
TGTGCCAGCAGTCACGATAGCACAGATACGCAGTATTTT
>-|TRBV2|TRBJ1-1|-
CASSDGGAPMNTEAFF
TGTGCCAGCAGTGATGGGGGGGCGCCTATGAACACTGAAGCTTTCTTT
>-|TRBV4-3|TRBJ2-7|-
CASSQEGSHEQYF
TGCGCCAGCAGCCAAGAGGGGTCCCACGAGCAGTACTTC
>-|TRBV5-4|TRBJ1-1|-
CASSLGQGQAFF
TGTGCCAGCAGCTTGGGGCAGGGCCAAGCTTTCTTT
>TRBD2|TRBV4-3|TRBJ2-1|-
CASSPRDGRNEQFF
TGCGCCAGCAGCCCTAGGGACGGGAGGAATGAGCAGTTCTTC
>-|TRBV20-1|TRBJ2-5|once
CSARRWETQYF
TGCAGTGCCCGGAGATGGGAGACCCAGTACTTC
>TRBD1|TRBV28|TRBJ2-7|-
CATYGQGASYEQYF
TGTGCCACCTATGGACAGGGGGCTTCTTACGAGCAGTACTTC
>-|TRBV6-1|TRBJ2-7|few
CASSRDTAYEQYF
TGTGCCAGCAGCCGGGACACTGCCTACGAGCAGTACTTC
>-|TRBV4-1|TRBJ2-2|-
CASSHRIGKRSSTGELFF
TGCGCCAGCAGCCATAGAATTGGGAAGCGGTCGTCTACCGGGGAGCTGTTTTTT
>-|TRBV28|TRBJ2-2|-
CASSLGNYIIGELFF
TGTGCCAGCAGTTTAGGGAACTACATCATCGGGGAGCTGTTTTTT